The next 19 T cell receptor beta chains were all read from a single sample in a study of cytomegalovirus exposure and HLA in healthy donors (TCRdb year 2017). Libraries were built with the immunoSEQ multiplex PCR assay. In TCRdb, the immuneACCESS table is reduced to in-frame sequences with V and J assigned. These tables do not hold every clone; where another copy was compared, an unresolved V gene accounts for under half, and the others remain unexplained. This sample holds 120,000 or so clones; more than 95% were observed only once. About 1.7% of the sample comes from the top ten. Input material: PBMCs. Receptor source: a man younger than 35 in good health and CMV-seronegative.

The chain has TRBV19 and TRBJ2-7; 15 bases line up with TRBD2. Looked up from germline, CDR1 is LNHDA and CDR2 is SQIVND (reference sequence). V lost 3 bases, J lost 9 bases, and 3 bases stayed unmatched. This CDR3 has 14 residues. The CDR3 here is CASSMGLAGGVQYF. The CDR3 nucleotides read TGTGCCAGTAGTATGGGACTAGCGGGAGGCGTGCAGTACTTC.

The chain carries TRBV7-2 and TRBJ2-7; tentative D call: TRBD2 (8 bases). Germline V lookup: CDR1 SGHTA, CDR2 FQGNSA. Deletions cut 4 bases from V and 2 bases from J, with 24 bases between. The CDR3 spans 18 residues. The CDR3 here is CASSSTRAGGQPTYEQYF. In DNA, the CDR3 is TGTGCCAGCAGCTCGACAAGGGCGGGGGGACAGCCGACCTACGAGCAGTACTTC.

In DNA, the CDR3 is TGCGCCAGCAGCCAAGGGGGCGGGGAGTCCCCCTACAATGAGCAGTTCTTC. Encoded protein: CASSQGGGESPYNEQFF. The chain combines TRBV4-3 with TRBJ2-1; a possible D gene is TRBD2 (6 bases). V dropped 1 base and J dropped 2 bases, with 15 bases sitting between them. Germline CDR1 and CDR2: LGHNA and YSLEER. This CDR3 is 17 amino acids long.

A single count supports this clone. The rearrangement joins TRBV6-5 to TRBJ1-4, with D uncertain. Per germline, CDR1 MNHEY and CDR2 SVGAGI. Deletions cut 6 bases from V and 7 bases from J, with 15 bases between. The CDR3 has 14 residues. This chain's CDR3 is CASREVGRAEKLFF. The DNA for the CDR3 is TGTGCCAGCAGGGAGGTAGGGCGAGCTGAAAAACTGTTTTTT.

This chain connects TRBV9 to TRBJ2-5; TRBD2 is a possible D gene (6 bases). The CDR3 is made up of 13 amino acids. Germline V gene data show CDR1 as SGDLS and CDR2 as YYNGEE. V was clipped by 1 base and J by 4 bases, with 8 bases between them. DNA of the CDR3: TGTGCCAGCAGCGTACAGGGAGGAGAGACCCAGTACTTC. Translating gives CASSVQGGETQYF.

The chain combines TRBV2 with TRBJ1-2; TRBD1 agrees at 7 bases. The CDR3 consists of 14 residues. Germline V lookup: CDR1 SNHLY, CDR2 FYNNEI. The V gene end was trimmed by 5 bases and the J gene end by 2 bases; junction bases not matched to a gene: 5. In DNA, the CDR3 is TGTGCCAGCAGTCCCGTAGGGGGCAACTATGGCTACACCTTC. Amino acid sequence: CASSPVGGNYGYTF. Based on the CDR3 plus reference TRBV2 and TRBJ1-2, the full variable domain is EPEVTQTPSHQVTQMGQEVILRCVPISNHLYFYWYRQILGQKVEFLVSFYNNEISEKSEIFDDQFSVERPDGSNFTLKIRSTKLEDSAMYFCASSPVGGNYGYTFGSGTRLTVV.

The V and J genes are TRBV27 and TRBJ2-1, with 8 bases aligning to TRBD2. Germline-derived CDR1 and CDR2 are MNHEY and SMNVEV (reference sequence). V shed 6 bases and J 8 bases; nucleotides not matched to a gene: 6. The length of the CDR3 is 13 residues. The DNA of the CDR3 is TGTGCCAGCAGCCTGACTAGCGTCCATGAGCAGTTCTTC. Its protein is CASSLTSVHEQFF.

The chain combines TRBV10-3 with TRBJ2-7; weak D call: TRBD1 (7 bases). The CDR3 runs 12 residues. Germline V lookup: CDR1 ENHRY, CDR2 SYGVKD. Trimming cost V 7 bases and J 6 bases, with 13 bases left between them. CDR3 DNA: TGTGCCATCACAAACAGGGGAGGCGAGCAGTACTTC. It translates to CAITNRGGEQYF.

The genes are TRBV5-1 and TRBJ1-3; D possibly corresponds to TRBD1 (5 bases). Trimming removed 7 bases from V and 0 bases from J, with 14 bases in between. This CDR3 region has 15 residues. CDR1 SGHRS and CDR2 YFSETQ come from the germline V gene. DNA of the CDR3: TGCGCCAGCTCCTGGGGGGGGGACTCTGGAAACACCATATATTTT. Its protein is CASSWGGDSGNTIYF.

The V call is TRBV7-2, the J call TRBJ2-7; tentatively, D is TRBD1 (7 bases). This CDR3 contains 14 residues. Germline CDR1 reads SGHTA; CDR2 reads FQGNSA. Trimming pared 5 bases from V and 0 bases from J, leaving 11 bases between. The CDR3 coding sequence is TGTGCCAGCAGCCGCGGGACAGCCTCCTACGAGCAGTACTTC. The encoded protein is CASSRGTASYEQYF.

The chain carries TRBV29-1 and TRBJ1-5, with a tentative D call TRBD1 (6 bases). This CDR3 contains 13 residues. CDR1 and CDR2 from the germline V gene are SQVTM and ANQGSEA. V lost 6 bases and J lost 2, with 11 bases in between. CDR3 amino acids: CSVAQGGNQPQHF. For the CDR3, the DNA is TGCAGCGTGGCACAGGGAGGCAATCAGCCCCAGCATTTT.

The V gene is TRBV30, the J gene TRBJ2-7; 9 nucleotides agree with TRBD1. The CDR3 is 15 amino acids. Looked up from germline, CDR1 is GTSNPN and CDR2 is SVGIG (reference sequence). The CDR3 sequence is CAYTSGGQGFYEQYF. The CDR3 DNA follows: TGTGCTTATACGTCCGGGGGACAGGGCTTCTACGAGCAGTACTTC.

The chain links TRBV27 to TRBJ1-3; possible D gene TRBD1, 6 bases. CDR1 is MNHEY, CDR2 SMNVEV, per germline (reference sequence). The CDR3 is 15 residues long. V was cut by 3 bases and J by 0 bases, with 9 bases left in between. The CDR3, as DNA: TGTGCCAGCAGTTTGACAGGCCGCTCTGGAAACACCATATATTTT. This codes for CASSLTGRSGNTIYF.

V is TRBV7-3 and J is TRBJ2-1, with TRBD2 matching over 7 bases. The germline gives CDR1 SGHTA, CDR2 FQGTGA. This CDR3 is built from 16 residues. Trimming removed 2 bases from V and 0 bases from J; junction bases left unmatched: 4. The CDR3 loop reads CASSLAGTNSYNEQFF. Here the CDR3 DNA reads TGTGCCAGCAGCTTAGCCGGGACTAACTCCTACAATGAGCAGTTCTTC.

The gene calls are TRBV13 and TRBJ2-1; D perhaps matches TRBD2 (5 bases). This CDR3 has 17 amino acids. V was cut by 2 bases and J by 0 bases, with 14 bases left in between. Germline values: CDR1 PRHDT, CDR2 FYEKMQ (reference sequence). CDR3 bases: TGTGCCAGCAGCTTATCGGTACGGGGAAGCTCCTACAATGAGCAGTTCTTC. Its translation is CASSLSVRGSSYNEQFF. Using reference TRBV13 and TRBJ2-1 for the parts outside the CDR3, the full variable domain is AAGVIQSPRHLIKEKRETATLKCYPIPRHDTVYWYQQGPGQDPQFLISFYEKMQSDKGSIPDRFSAQQFSDYHSELNMSSLELGDSALYFCASSLSVRGSSYNEQFFGPGTRLTVL.

This clone occurred once. The rearrangement joins TRBV27 to TRBJ2-1; 8 bases align to TRBD2. Germline lookup yields CDR1 MNHEY and CDR2 SMNVEV (reference sequence). The CDR3 is 17 residues long. J lost 6 bases, V lost 1 base, and 11 bases had no gene match. DNA for the CDR3: TGTGCCAGCAGTTTATATAGCGGGACTAGGGGAGGCAATGAGCAGTTCTTC. Its translation: CASSLYSGTRGGNEQFF.

The rearrangement links TRBV5-4 to TRBJ2-1; 7 bases are shared with TRBD2. The CDR3 runs 16 residues. Trimming removed 0 bases from V and 4 bases from J; junction bases left unmatched: 7. CDR1 is SGHNT and CDR2 is YYREEE in the germline V gene (reference sequence). CDR3 amino acids: CASSLALAEIYNEQFF. The CDR3, as DNA: TGTGCCAGCAGCTTGGCGCTAGCGGAGATATACAATGAGCAGTTCTTC.

This chain joins TRBV28 and TRBJ1-4; 8 nucleotides match TRBD1. V lost 5 bases to trimming and J lost 5 bases; unmatched junction nucleotides: 10. CDR3 length: 16 residues. The germline V gene encodes CDR1 MDHEN and CDR2 SYDVKM. The CDR3, as DNA: TGTGCCAGCAGTCAAACCCGGGACAGGCCAAATGAAAAACTGTTTTTT. Amino acid sequence: CASSQTRDRPNEKLFF.

This chain joins TRBV7-2 and TRBJ1-1, with 8 nucleotides matching TRBD1. The CDR3 loop spans 17 amino acids. Looked up from germline, CDR1 is SGHTA and CDR2 is FQGNSA. V lost 2 bases and J lost 10; bases outside the gene matches: 18. The CDR3, as DNA: TGTGCCAGCAGCTTATTCGAGTCGTTACTCAGGGGGCGAGGAGCTTTCTTT. Translating it yields CASSLFESLLRGRGAFF.